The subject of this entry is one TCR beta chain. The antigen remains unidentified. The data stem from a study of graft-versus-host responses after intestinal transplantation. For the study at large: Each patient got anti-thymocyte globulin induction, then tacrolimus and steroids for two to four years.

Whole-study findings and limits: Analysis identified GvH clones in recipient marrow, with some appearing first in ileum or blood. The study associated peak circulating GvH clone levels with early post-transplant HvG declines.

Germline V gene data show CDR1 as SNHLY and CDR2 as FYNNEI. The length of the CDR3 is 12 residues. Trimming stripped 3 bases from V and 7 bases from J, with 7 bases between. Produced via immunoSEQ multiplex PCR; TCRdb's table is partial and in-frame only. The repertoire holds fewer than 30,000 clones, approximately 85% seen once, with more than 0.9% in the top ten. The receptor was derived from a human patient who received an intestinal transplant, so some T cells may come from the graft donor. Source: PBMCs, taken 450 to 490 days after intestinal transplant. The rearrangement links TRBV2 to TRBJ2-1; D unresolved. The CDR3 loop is CASSEIGNEQFF. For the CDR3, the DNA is TGTGCCAGCAGTGAGATAGGAAATGAGCAGTTCTTC.